What follows describes a single T cell receptor (beta chain). Donors had localized lung adenocarcinoma, a non-small cell lung cancer. TCRdb recomputed calls from the PCR reads with MiXCR, one row per CDR3 protein. Counted here are some 10,000 distinct CDR3 sequences, about half occurring once; the ten biggest clones make up roughly 48%. This sample was included in a study of CD4 and CD8 cells across lung adenocarcinoma regions. Looked up from germline, CDR1 is ENHRY and CDR2 is SYGVKD. V was clipped by 10 bases and J by 2 bases, with 18 bases between them. The CDR3 contains 15 residues. Sample: CD8+ T cells from the margin of a lung tumor. The genes are TRBV10-3 and TRBJ2-4; TRBD2 is a possible D gene (6 bases). This receptor was identified in a female donor with lung adenocarcinoma. The CD4 and CD8 labels of this study may be unreliable. CDR3 region: CATRVSSGTKNIQYF. The CDR3 nucleotides are TGTGCCACCAGGGTTAGTAGCGGAACCAAAAACATTCAGTACTTC.